This T cell receptor beta chain originates from a study of T-cell reconstitution after alpha-beta-depleted transplantation in children. General observations from the study: About two months after transplant, alpha-beta T cells reportedly came from several hundred expanded graft clones. Once a year had passed after transplant, T-cell counts and diversity came mostly from newly produced T cells. The study traced high day-60 TCRbeta diversity in some patients to surviving recipient T cells and thymic progenitors.

The germline V gene has CDR1 GTSNPN and CDR2 SVGIG (reference sequence). The CDR3 is 13 amino acids. V lost 8 bases to trimming and J lost 4 bases, with 17 bases between them. Preparation of the TCRbeta library involved a method that used unique molecular identifiers. TCRdb used MiXCR to reprocess the PCR reads, holding one entry per CDR3 protein. The sample shows 480,000 or so distinct CDR3 sequences, approximately 10% of them seen only once. At least ten counts were recorded for this clonotype. Its antigen remains unidentified. Sample: PBMCs, taken before TCRalphabeta/CD19-depleted stem cell transplant. The rearrangement uses TRBV30 and TRBJ1-1; no clear D gene. The clonotype originates from a child aged 2 to 10 with inherited bone marrow failure, due to receive a stem cell transplant. CDR3 DNA sequence: TGTGCCCGTGGGTTCGGGCCCGGCACTGAAGCTTTCTTT. Amino acids: CARGFGPGTEAFF.